These T cell receptor beta chains were read from a single sample in a study of response to subunit inactivated influenza vaccine. MiXCR, run by TCRdb on the RT-PCR reads, gives a single entry per CDR3 protein. The repertoire has around 650,000 distinct CDR3 sequences, approximately 14% of them found once; the top ten carry under 14%. This specimen consisted of PBMCs from blood, obtained 12 days after vaccination. The source of these receptors is a man in his fifties who received an inactivated influenza vaccine. Both conserved end residues are part of each CDR3. The order of the fields is V gene, J gene, D gene, clone size, CDR3 DNA, CDR3 protein. D genes are given only for firm matches. Size is stated for part of the rows, as once, few or many counts, or as a class when the clone is expanded.

TRBV7-2,TRBJ2-4,TRBD2,NA,TGTGCCAGCAGCCCGGCTGGGGCGGGGGGGCCTACGTACTTC,CASSPAGAGGPTYF
TRBV4-2,TRBJ2-2,NA,few,TGTGCCAGCGGGGTGGCTAGTGGAAACACCGGGGAGCTGTTTTTT,CASGVASGNTGELFF
TRBV20-1,TRBJ2-5,TRBD1,NA,TGCAGTGCTAGTGAGGGGGCGAAGACCCAGTACTTC,CSASEGAKTQYF
TRBV27,TRBJ1-1,NA,NA,TGTGCCAGCAGTTTAATTCCGGGGATGAACACTGAAGCTTTCTTT,CASSLIPGMNTEAFF
TRBV5-8,TRBJ2-7,TRBD1,NA,TGTGCCAGCAGCTTGGGGGACAGGGGGACCTACGAGCAGTACTTC,CASSLGDRGTYEQYF
TRBV7-8,TRBJ2-2,TRBD2,few,TGTGCCAGCACGGGAGGGCTCACCGGGGAGCTGTTTTTT,CASTGGLTGELFF
TRBV12-3/TRBV12-4,TRBJ1-4,NA,NA,TGTGCCAGCAGTTTAGTCCTTCGGTATGGGAGAGACACGACTTTAAATGAAAAACTGTTTTTT,CASSLVLRYGRDTTLNEKLFF
TRBV6-2/TRBV6-3,TRBJ2-1,TRBD1,few,TGTGCCAGCGCGCGAAGCGGGACAGGGGGTTTGTCCTACAATGAGCAGTTCTTC,CASARSGTGGLSYNEQFF
TRBV7-2,TRBJ2-5,NA,few,TGTGCCAGCAGATACACAGGGCAAGAGACCCAGTACTTC,CASRYTGQETQYF
TRBV25-1,TRBJ2-2,NA,NA,TGTGCCAGCAGTGATAATAGGAAGAACACCGGGGAGCTGTTTTTT,CASSDNRKNTGELFF
TRBV10-3,TRBJ2-5,TRBD1,NA,TGTGCCATCAGTGAGGCGGGACAGGGGGCGCGAGAGACCCAGTACTTC,CAISEAGQGARETQYF
TRBV24-1,TRBJ2-7,NA,NA,TGTGCCACCAGGGGGTACGAGCAGTACTTC,CATRGYEQYF
TRBV6-2/TRBV6-3,TRBJ2-7,TRBD2,few,TGTGCCAGCAGTTCAATTCGGGCTAGCGGTAACTACGAGCAGTACTTC,CASSSIRASGNYEQYF
TRBV20-1,TRBJ2-7,NA,NA,TGCAGTGCTAGAGGGTGGCAGAGAAGCTACGAGCAGTACTTC,CSARGWQRSYEQYF
TRBV5-1,TRBJ2-5,NA,few,TGCGCCAGCAGCACAGGGTGGGCTGAGGAGACCCAGTACTTC,CASSTGWAEETQYF
TRBV30,TRBJ2-5,NA,few,TGTGCCTGGAGTGATCTAGGGGGAGAGACCCAGTACTTC,CAWSDLGGETQYF
TRBV7-9,TRBJ1-6,NA,NA,TGTGCCAGCAGCCGTCAGTCGTTCAATTCACCCCTCCACTTT,CASSRQSFNSPLHF
TRBV20-1,TRBJ1-1,NA,NA,TGCAGTCCTACAGGTTTTGAAGCTTTCTTT,CSPTGFEAFF
TRBV7-6,TRBJ1-1,TRBD1,few,TGTGCCAGCAGCTCCCCGACAGGGATCGGCGCTGAAGCTTTCTTT,CASSSPTGIGAEAFF
TRBV18,TRBJ2-1,NA,NA,TGTGCCAGCTCACCACCTACTAGCTTAGACGTTGAGCAGTTCTTC,CASSPPTSLDVEQFF
TRBV23-1,TRBJ2-3,NA,NA,TGCGCCAGCAGTCAATTCGTCTATTGGGGGCGCAAGTCTGATACGCAGTCTTTT,CASSQFVYWGRKSDTQSF
TRBV6-2/TRBV6-3,TRBJ1-5,NA,few,TGTGCCAGCAGTCCGAGTATGGGCAATCAGCCCCAGCATTTT,CASSPSMGNQPQHF
TRBV5-6,TRBJ2-2,NA,NA,TGTGCCAGCAGCTTCCGGACGACCGGGGAGCTGTTTTTT,CASSFRTTGELFF
TRBV20-1,TRBJ2-7,TRBD2,NA,TGCAGTGCTAGTGACGGGCTAGCGGGAGGACCTGAATCCTACGAGCAGTACTTC,CSASDGLAGGPESYEQYF
TRBV7-7,TRBJ2-2,NA,NA,TGTGCTAGCAGACCGACAGCTGCCGGTACCGGGGAGCTGTTTTTT,CASRPTAAGTGELFF
TRBV6-2/TRBV6-3,TRBJ2-7,NA,NA,TGTGCCAGCAGTTACGCTGCTAGTACCTACGAGCAGTACTTC,CASSYAASTYEQYF
TRBV18,TRBJ2-7,TRBD1,few,TGTGCCAGCTCACCCGGACAGGCAGGCTACGAGCAGTACTTC,CASSPGQAGYEQYF
TRBV6-5,TRBJ2-2,NA,NA,TGTGCCAGCAGGCTAGCGCACGGGGAGCTGTTTTTT,CASRLAHGELFF
TRBV12-3/TRBV12-4,TRBJ2-5,NA,few,TGTGCCAGCAGTCCCTTGACGGAGCAAGAGTCCCAGTACTTC,CASSPLTEQESQYF
TRBV4-1,TRBJ2-3,NA,NA,TGCGCCAGCGGGGCCAGGGGGACTACCTCTTCCACAGATACGCAGTATTTT,CASGARGTTSSTDTQYF
TRBV5-1,TRBJ1-1,NA,many,TGTGCCAGCAGCTTGGGACGGAACACTGAAGCTTTCTTT,CASSLGRNTEAFF
TRBV6-1,TRBJ2-2,TRBD1,few,TGTGCCAGCAGCCACCATACAGGGGGCGCGAACACCGGGGAGCTGTTTTTT,CASSHHTGGANTGELFF
TRBV11-2,TRBJ2-3,TRBD2,few,TGTGCCAGCAGCACTTATATTGGACTAGCGCGTCAGACAGATACGCAGTATTTT,CASSTYIGLARQTDTQYF
TRBV7-2,TRBJ2-7,NA,once,TGTGCCAGCAGCTTAGCTGCGAGGGCCTACGAGCAGTACTTC,CASSLAARAYEQYF
TRBV6-2/TRBV6-3,TRBJ2-7,TRBD2,few,TGTGCCAGCAGTTACCGCCTCAGACTAGCGGCCCTCTATTCCTACGAGCAGTACTTC,CASSYRLRLAALYSYEQYF
TRBV10-3,TRBJ2-1,NA,few,TGTGCCATCAGCCGAAGACAGGATTTAATCGATGAGCAGTTCTTC,CAISRRQDLIDEQFF
TRBV4-3,TRBJ2-6,TRBD2,few,TGCGCCAGCAGCCTGAGTGGGGGGGGCTCTGGGGCCAACGTCCTGACTTTC,CASSLSGGGSGANVLTF
TRBV7-2,TRBJ2-7,TRBD2,few,TGTGCCAGCAGCTCCGTAGCGGGAGGGCTGAACGAGCAGTACTTC,CASSSVAGGLNEQYF
TRBV7-8,TRBJ1-1,NA,few,TGTGCCAGCAGCTTCAGGCTAGGACACCCGGATGGCACTGAAGCTTTCTTT,CASSFRLGHPDGTEAFF
TRBV7-9,TRBJ2-1,NA,few,TGTGCCAGCAGCCGCGACTGGGCCCTGAGCTCCTACAATGAGCAGTTCTTC,CASSRDWALSSYNEQFF
TRBV12-3/TRBV12-4,TRBJ1-1,NA,many,TGTGCCAGCAGTTTAGGGGCGAACACTGAAGCTTTCTTT,CASSLGANTEAFF
TRBV10-3,TRBJ2-7,TRBD2,many,TGTGCCGTAAGTCCGACTAGCGGGAGCCTCCATGCCTACGAGCAGTACTTC,CAVSPTSGSLHAYEQYF
TRBV7-2,TRBJ2-7,TRBD1,NA,TGTGCCAGCAGCTTCCTCCGGGACAGCTCCTACGAGCAGTACTTC,CASSFLRDSSYEQYF
TRBV20-1,TRBJ2-7,NA,few,TGCAGTGCTGAAAAGACCACAGGGACCGAGCAGTACTTC,CSAEKTTGTEQYF
TRBV6-1,TRBJ1-5,NA,few,TGTGCCAGCAGCCTTATATGGGGGGGGCATCAGCCCCAGCATTTT,CASSLIWGGHQPQHF
TRBV6-2/TRBV6-3,TRBJ2-1,TRBD2,NA,TGTGCCAGCAGTTACGATATCACTAGCGGGAGAGCTGAGCAGTTCTTC,CASSYDITSGRAEQFF
TRBV18,TRBJ2-1,TRBD2,NA,TGTGCCAGCTCCGCGGGACTAGGCAATGAGCAGTTCTTC,CASSAGLGNEQFF
TRBV27,TRBJ2-7,TRBD1,NA,TGTGCCAGCAGTTCCCGGACAGGGGCCTACGAGCAGTACTTC,CASSSRTGAYEQYF